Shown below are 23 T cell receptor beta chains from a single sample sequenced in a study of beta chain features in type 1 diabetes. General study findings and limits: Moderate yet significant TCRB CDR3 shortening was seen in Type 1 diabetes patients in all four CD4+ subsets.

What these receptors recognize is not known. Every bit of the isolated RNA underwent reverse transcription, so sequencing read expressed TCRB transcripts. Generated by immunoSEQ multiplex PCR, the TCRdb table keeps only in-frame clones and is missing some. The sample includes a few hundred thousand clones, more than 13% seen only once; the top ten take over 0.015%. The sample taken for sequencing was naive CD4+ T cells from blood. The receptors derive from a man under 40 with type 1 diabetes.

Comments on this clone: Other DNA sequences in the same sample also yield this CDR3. The CDR3 loop reads CASSLRDSQETQYF. The DNA for the CDR3 is TGCGCCAGCAGCCTCCGGGACAGCCAAGAGACCCAGTACTTC. V gene TRBV5-1 combines with J gene TRBJ2-5; 7 nucleotides line up with TRBD1. V shed 4 bases and J 1 base; nucleotides not matched to a gene: 4. The CDR3 consists of 14 residues. In germline, CDR1 is SGHRS, CDR2 YFSETQ.

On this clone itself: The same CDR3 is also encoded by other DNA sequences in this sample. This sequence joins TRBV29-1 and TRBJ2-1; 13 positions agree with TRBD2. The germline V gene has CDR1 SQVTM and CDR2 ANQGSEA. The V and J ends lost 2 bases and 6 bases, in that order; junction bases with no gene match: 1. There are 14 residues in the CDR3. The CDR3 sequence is CSVERLAGGNEQFF. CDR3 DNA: TGCAGCGTTGAAAGACTAGCGGGAGGCAATGAGCAGTTCTTC.

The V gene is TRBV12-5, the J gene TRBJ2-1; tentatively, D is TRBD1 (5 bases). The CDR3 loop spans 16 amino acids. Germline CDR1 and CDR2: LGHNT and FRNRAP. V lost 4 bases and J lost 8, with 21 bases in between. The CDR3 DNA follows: TGTGCTAGTGGTTCATACACTGGAGCCTGGGGCGATGAGCAGTTCTTC. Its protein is CASGSYTGAWGDEQFF. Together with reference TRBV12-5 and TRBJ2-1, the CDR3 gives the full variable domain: DARVTQTPRHKVTEMGQEVTMRCQPILGHNTVFWYRQTMMQGLELLAYFRNRAPLDDSGMPKDRFSAEMPDATLATLKIQPSEPRDSAVYFCASGSYTGAWGDEQFFGPGTRLTVL.

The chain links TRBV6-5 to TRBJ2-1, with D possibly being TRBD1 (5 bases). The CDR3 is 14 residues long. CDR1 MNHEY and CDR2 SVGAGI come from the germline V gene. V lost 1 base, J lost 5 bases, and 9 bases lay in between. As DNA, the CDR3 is TGTGCCAGCAGTTACTTGCAGGGCCACAATGAGCAGTTCTTC. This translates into CASSYLQGHNEQFF.

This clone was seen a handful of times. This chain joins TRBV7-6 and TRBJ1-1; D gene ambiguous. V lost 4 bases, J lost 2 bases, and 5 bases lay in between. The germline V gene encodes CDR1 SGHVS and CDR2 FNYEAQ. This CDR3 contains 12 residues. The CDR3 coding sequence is TGTGCCAGCAGCTCAAAAAACACTGAAGCTTTCTTT. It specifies CASSSKNTEAFF.

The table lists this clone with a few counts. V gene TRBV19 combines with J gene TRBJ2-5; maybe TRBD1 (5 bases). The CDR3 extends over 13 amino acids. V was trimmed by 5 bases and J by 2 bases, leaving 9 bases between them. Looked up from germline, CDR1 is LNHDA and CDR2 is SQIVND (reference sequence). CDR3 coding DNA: TGTGCCAGTAGTCGACAGTCACAAGAGACCCAGTACTTC. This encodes CASSRQSQETQYF.

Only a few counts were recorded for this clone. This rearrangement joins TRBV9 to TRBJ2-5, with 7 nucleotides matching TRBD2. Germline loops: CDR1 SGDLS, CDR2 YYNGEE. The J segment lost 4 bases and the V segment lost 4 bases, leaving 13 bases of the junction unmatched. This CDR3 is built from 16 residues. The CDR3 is CASSPHRVAGGETQYF. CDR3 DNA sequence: TGTGCCAGCAGCCCTCATAGGGTAGCGGGTGGAGAGACCCAGTACTTC.

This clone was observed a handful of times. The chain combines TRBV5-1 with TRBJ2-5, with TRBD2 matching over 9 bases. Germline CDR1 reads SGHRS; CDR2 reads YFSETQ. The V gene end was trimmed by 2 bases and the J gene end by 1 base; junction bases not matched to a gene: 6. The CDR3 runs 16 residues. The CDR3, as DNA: TGCGCCAGCAGCTTAGGGTCTAGCGGGGTCCAAGAGACCCAGTACTTC. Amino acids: CASSLGSSGVQETQYF.

The CDR3 here is CASSLNPTGATKYGYTF. The CDR3 DNA sequence: TGTGCCAGCAGCTTAAACCCCACAGGTGCGACGAAATATGGCTACACCTTC. The genes are TRBV7-2 and TRBJ1-2; possibly TRBD1 for D (5 bases). This CDR3 has 17 amino acids. The germline V gene has CDR1 SGHTA and CDR2 FQGNSA. V lost 2 bases to trimming and J lost 5 bases, with 21 bases between them.

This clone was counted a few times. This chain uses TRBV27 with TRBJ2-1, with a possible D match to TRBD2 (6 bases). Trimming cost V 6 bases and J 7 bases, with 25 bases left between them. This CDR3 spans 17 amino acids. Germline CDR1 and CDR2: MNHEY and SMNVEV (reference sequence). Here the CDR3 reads CASSSLGVAAPGNEQFF. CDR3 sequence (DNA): TGTGCCAGCAGCTCATTGGGGGTAGCGGCCCCAGGGAATGAGCAGTTCTTC.

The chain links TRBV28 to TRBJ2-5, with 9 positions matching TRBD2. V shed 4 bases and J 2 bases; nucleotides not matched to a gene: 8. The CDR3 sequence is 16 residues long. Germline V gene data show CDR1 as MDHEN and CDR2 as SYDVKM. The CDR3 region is CASSSGASGNQETQYF. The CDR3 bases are TGTGCCAGCAGTTCAGGGGCTAGCGGGAATCAAGAGACCCAGTACTTC.

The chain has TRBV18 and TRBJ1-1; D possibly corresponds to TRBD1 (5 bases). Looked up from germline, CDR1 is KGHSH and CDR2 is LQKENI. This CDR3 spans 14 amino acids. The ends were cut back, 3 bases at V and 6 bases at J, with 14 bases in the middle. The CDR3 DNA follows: TGTGCCAGCTCACCGGAGTGGGGGAGGGCTGAAGCTTTCTTT. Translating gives CASSPEWGRAEAFF.

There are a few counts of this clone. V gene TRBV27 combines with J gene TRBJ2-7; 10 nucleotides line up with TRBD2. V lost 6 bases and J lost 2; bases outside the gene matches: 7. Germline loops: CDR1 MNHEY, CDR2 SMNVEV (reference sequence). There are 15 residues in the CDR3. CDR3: CASSPKREGAYEQYF. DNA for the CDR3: TGTGCCAGCAGCCCGAAGCGGGAGGGCGCCTACGAGCAGTACTTC.

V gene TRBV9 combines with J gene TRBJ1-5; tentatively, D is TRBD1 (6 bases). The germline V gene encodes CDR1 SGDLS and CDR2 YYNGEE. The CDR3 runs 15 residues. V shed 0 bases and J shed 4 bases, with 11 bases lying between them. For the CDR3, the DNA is TGTGCCAGCAGCGTAGAGGGGGACACGAATCAGCCCCAGCATTTT. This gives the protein CASSVEGDTNQPQHF.

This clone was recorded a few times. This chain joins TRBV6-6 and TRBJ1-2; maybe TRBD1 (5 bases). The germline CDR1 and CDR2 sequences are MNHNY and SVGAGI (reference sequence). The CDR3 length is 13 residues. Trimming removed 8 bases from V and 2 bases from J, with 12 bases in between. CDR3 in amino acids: CASVRDLNYGYTF. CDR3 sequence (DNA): TGTGCCAGCGTACGGGACTTAAACTATGGCTACACCTTC.

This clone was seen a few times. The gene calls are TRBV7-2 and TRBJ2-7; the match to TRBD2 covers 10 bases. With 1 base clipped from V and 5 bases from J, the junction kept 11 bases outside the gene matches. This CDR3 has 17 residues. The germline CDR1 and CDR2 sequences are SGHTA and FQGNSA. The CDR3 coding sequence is TGTGCCAGCAGCTTAGTAGTCGCTAGCGGGAGTCGGAACGAGCAGTACTTC. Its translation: CASSLVVASGSRNEQYF.

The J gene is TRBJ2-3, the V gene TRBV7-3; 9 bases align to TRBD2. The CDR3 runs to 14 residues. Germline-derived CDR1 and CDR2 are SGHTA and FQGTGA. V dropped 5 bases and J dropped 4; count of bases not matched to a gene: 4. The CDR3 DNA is TGTGCCAGCAGCCCTGGACTAGCGCCAGATACGCAGTATTTT. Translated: CASSPGLAPDTQYF. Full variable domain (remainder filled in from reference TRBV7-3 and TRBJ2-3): GAGVSQTPSNKVTEKGKYVELRCDPISGHTALYWYRQSLGQGPEFLIYFQGTGAADDSGLPNDRFFAVRPEGSVSTLKIQRTERGDSAVYLCASSPGLAPDTQYFGPGTRLTVL.

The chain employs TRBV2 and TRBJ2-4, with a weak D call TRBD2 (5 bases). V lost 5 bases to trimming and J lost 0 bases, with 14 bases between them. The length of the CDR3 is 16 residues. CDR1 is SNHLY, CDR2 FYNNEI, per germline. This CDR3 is CASSTRRSTAKNIQYF. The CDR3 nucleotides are TGTGCCAGCAGTACGAGGAGGTCTACAGCCAAAAACATTCAGTACTTC.

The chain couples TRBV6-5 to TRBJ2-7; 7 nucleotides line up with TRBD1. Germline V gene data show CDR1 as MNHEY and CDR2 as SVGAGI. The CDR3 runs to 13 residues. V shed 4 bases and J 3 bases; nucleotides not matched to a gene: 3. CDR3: CASSSGQNYEQYF. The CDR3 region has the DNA TGTGCCAGCAGTTCGGGACAGAACTACGAGCAGTACTTC.

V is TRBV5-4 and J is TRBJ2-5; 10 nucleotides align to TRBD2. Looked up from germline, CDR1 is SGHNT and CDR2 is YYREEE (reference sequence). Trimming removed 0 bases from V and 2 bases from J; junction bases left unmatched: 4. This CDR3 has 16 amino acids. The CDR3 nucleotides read TGTGCCAGCAGCTTGGGAGGGACTAGCGAGCAAGAGACCCAGTACTTC. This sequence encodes CASSLGGTSEQETQYF.

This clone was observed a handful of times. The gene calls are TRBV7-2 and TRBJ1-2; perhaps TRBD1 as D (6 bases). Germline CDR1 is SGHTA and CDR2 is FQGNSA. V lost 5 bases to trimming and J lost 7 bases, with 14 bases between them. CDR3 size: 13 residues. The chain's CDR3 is CASSRPTGLGYTF. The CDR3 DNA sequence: TGTGCCAGCAGCCGACCTACAGGGCTTGGCTACACCTTC.

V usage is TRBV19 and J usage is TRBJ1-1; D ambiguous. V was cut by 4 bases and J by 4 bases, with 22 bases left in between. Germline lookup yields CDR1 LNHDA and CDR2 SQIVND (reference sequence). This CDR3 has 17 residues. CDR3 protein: CASSTPWPEGGSTEAFF. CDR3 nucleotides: TGTGCCAGTAGTACCCCGTGGCCCGAAGGAGGGAGCACTGAAGCTTTCTTT. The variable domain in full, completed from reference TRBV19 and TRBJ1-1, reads DGGITQSPKYLFRKEGQNVTLSCEQNLNHDAMYWYRQDPGQGLRLIYYSQIVNDFQKGDIAEGYSVSREKKESFPLTVTSAQKNPTAFYLCASSTPWPEGGSTEAFFGQGTRLTVV.

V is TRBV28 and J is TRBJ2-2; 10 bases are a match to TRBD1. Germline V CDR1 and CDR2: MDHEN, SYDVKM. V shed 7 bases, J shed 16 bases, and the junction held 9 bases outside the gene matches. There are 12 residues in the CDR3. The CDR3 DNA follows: TGTGCCAGCAACCAACAGGGGGACAGGGGGTTTTTT. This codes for CASNQQGDRGFF.